Following are 32 T cell receptor beta chains from one sample sequenced in a study of T cell repertoires in cytomegalovirus infection. TCRdb passed the reads through MiXCR, listing each CDR3 protein once. This table holds around 530,000 distinct CDR3 sequences, 26% found once. The specimen was PBMCs. The source of these receptors is a human donor in good health (CMV status not recorded). Some clones in this sample may be carry-over from other donors' samples.

The genes are TRBV12-3 or TRBV12-4 and TRBJ1-5; D might be TRBD1 (5 bases). CDR3 length equals 15 residues. V lost 5 bases and J 1 base, leaving 12 bases between the germline ends. The CDR3 nucleotides are TGTGCCAGCAGTGCGACTGGGGGGAGCAATCAGCCCCAGCATTTT. Amino acid sequence: CASSATGGSNQPQHF.

The V and J genes are TRBV28 and TRBJ1-6, with D perhaps TRBD1 (5 bases). The V end was cut by 5 bases, the J end by 5 bases, with 10 bases between. The CDR3 contains 14 residues. The germline gives CDR1 MDHEN, CDR2 SYDVKM. CDR3 DNA sequence: TGTGCCAGCAGTACGGGACTGAATAATTCACCCCTCCACTTT. Protein product: CASSTGLNNSPLHF.

The V and J genes are TRBV2 and TRBJ2-7; 9 nucleotides match TRBD1. The CDR3 extends over 12 amino acids. J gave up 2 bases and V 11 bases, and 4 bases lay outside the gene matches. Germline V gene lookup returns CDR1 SNHLY and CDR2 FYNNEI. The CDR3 bases are TGTGCCGGTAGGACAGGGGCCTACGAGCAGTACTTC. Translation: CAGRTGAYEQYF.

Ten or more counts support this clonotype. V and J are TRBV7-2 and TRBJ1-3, with D possibly TRBD1 on 5 matching bases. Germline V lookup: CDR1 SGHTA, CDR2 FQGNSA. Trimming removed 1 base from V and 0 bases from J, with 10 bases in between. The CDR3 is made up of 16 amino acids. The CDR3 bases are TGTGCCAGCAGCTTAGGTTGGGGCTCCTCTGGAAACACCATATATTTT. Protein product: CASSLGWGSSGNTIYF.

J is TRBJ2-5 and V is TRBV7-2; no firm D call. The ends were cut back, 1 base at V and 2 bases at J, with 11 bases in the middle. The CDR3 covers 15 residues. The V gene's germline CDR1 is SGHTA and CDR2 FQGNSA. Here the CDR3 reads CASSLDGRLQETQYF. The CDR3 DNA follows: TGTGCCAGCAGCTTAGATGGACGGCTACAAGAGACCCAGTACTTC.

There are a few counts of this clonotype. CDR3 bases: TGTGCCAGCAGCTTAATTCCCCAAGAGACCCAGTACTTC. Translating gives CASSLIPQETQYF. The V call is TRBV7-2, the J call TRBJ2-5, with no clear D. The CDR3 covers 13 residues. Germline values: CDR1 SGHTA, CDR2 FQGNSA. The V gene lost 2 bases and the J gene lost 1 base, with 5 bases spanning the gap.

This clonotype was counted at least ten times. The chain employs TRBV7-2 and TRBJ2-3, with D unresolved. Per the germline V gene, CDR1 is SGHTA and CDR2 is FQGNSA. CDR3 size: 12 residues. Trimming cost V 6 bases and J 0 bases, with 4 bases left between them. This CDR3 reads CASRFSTDTQYF. The CDR3 DNA reads TGTGCCAGCAGATTCAGCACAGATACGCAGTATTTT.

This clonotype turned up a few times. The rearrangement uses TRBV5-8 and TRBJ2-3; a possible D gene is TRBD1 (6 bases). V was shortened by 2 bases and J by 1 base, with 11 bases between the two germline ends. The CDR3 contains 15 residues. Germline-derived CDR1 and CDR2 are SGHTS and YDEGEE. The DNA for the CDR3 is TGTGCCAGCAGCTTAAACAGGGTGGGCACAGATACGCAGTATTTT. As protein: CASSLNRVGTDTQYF.

The J gene is TRBJ1-6, the V gene TRBV19, with a weak D call TRBD1 (6 bases). The germline V gene has CDR1 LNHDA and CDR2 SQIVND (reference sequence). The V gene lost 2 bases and the J gene lost 3 bases, with 17 bases spanning the gap. CDR3 size: 18 residues. The CDR3 bases are TGTGCCAGTAGTATAAAGTTCGACAGGTCCTTCTATAATTCACCCCTCCACTTT. Encoded protein: CASSIKFDRSFYNSPLHF.

This clonotype was counted only a few times. The chain employs TRBV7-2 and TRBJ2-3; no firm D call. Trimming shortened V by 3 bases and J by 1 base, and 20 bases separated the two germline ends. In germline, CDR1 is SGHTA, CDR2 FQGNSA. CDR3 size: 18 residues. CDR3 residues: CASSLPLTHDPRTDTQYF. The CDR3 DNA follows: TGTGCCAGCAGCTTGCCCTTGACTCACGATCCCCGCACAGATACGCAGTATTTT.

The rearrangement uses TRBV2 and TRBJ1-1, with D possibly TRBD1 on 5 matching bases. CDR3 length: 14 amino acids. The germline V gene encodes CDR1 SNHLY and CDR2 FYNNEI. V gave up 6 bases and J gave up 3 bases, with 14 bases separating them. The CDR3 sequence: CASRGQGRYTEAFF. The CDR3 nucleotides are TGTGCCAGCAGGGGTCAGGGCCGGTACACTGAAGCTTTCTTT.

This chain uses TRBV7-2 with TRBJ2-1; perhaps TRBD2 as D (7 bases). Germline V gene lookup returns CDR1 SGHTA and CDR2 FQGNSA. This CDR3 region has 16 residues. V was trimmed by 6 bases and J by 4 bases, leaving 19 bases between them. CDR3 coding DNA: TGTGCCAGCAGACGATTTGAGGGGGGGGTGTACAATGAGCAGTTCTTC. Its protein product is CASRRFEGGVYNEQFF.

This clonotype was observed a few times. The chain is built from TRBV7-8 and TRBJ2-7; tentative D call: TRBD1 (5 bases). Trimming took off 1 base at V and 4 bases at J, with 11 bases between the two ends. The CDR3 has 14 amino acids. Germline loops: CDR1 SGHVS, CDR2 FQNEAQ. The CDR3 spells CASSLDSAGYEQYV. The CDR3 DNA reads TGTGCCAGCAGCTTAGATTCGGCAGGGTACGAGCAGTACGTC.

V and J are TRBV6-5 and TRBJ2-3, with 7 bases lining up with TRBD1. This CDR3 has 17 residues. Trimming removed 5 bases from V and 0 bases from J; junction bases left unmatched: 11. Germline CDR1 MNHEY, CDR2 SVGAGI. The CDR3 DNA reads TGTGCCAGCAGTAGTTCCCTGGGGGACAGCAGCACAGATACGCAGTATTTT. Encoded protein: CASSSSLGDSSTDTQYF.

Here the CDR3 reads CASSSQGGIVSETQYF. The CDR3 region has the DNA TGTGCCAGCAGCTCCCAAGGGGGGATCGTATCAGAGACCCAGTACTTC. The rearrangement links TRBV11-2 to TRBJ2-5; D may be TRBD1 or TRBD2 (6 bases each). CDR1 SGHAT and CDR2 FQNNGV come from the germline V gene. V dropped 4 bases and J dropped 4 bases, with 19 bases sitting between them. The CDR3 totals 16 residues.

There are a few counts of this clonotype. The rearrangement uses TRBV6-5 and TRBJ2-7; TRBD1 is a possible D gene (7 bases). The CDR3 totals 15 residues. Trimming removed 6 bases from V and 3 bases from J, with 18 bases in between. Germline values: CDR1 MNHEY, CDR2 SVGAGI. In nucleotides, the CDR3 is TGTGCCAGCAGACCAGGGGGGACAAATCTCTACGAGCAGTACTTC. It translates to CASRPGGTNLYEQYF.

V is TRBV12-3 or TRBV12-4 and J is TRBJ2-2, with TRBD2 as a possible D gene (6 bases). CDR3 length equals 15 residues. Trimming pared 6 bases from V and 2 bases from J, leaving 13 bases between. The CDR3 DNA is TGTGCCAGCAGCCCGACTAGAGTAAACACCGGGGAGCTGTTTTTT. Amino acid sequence: CASSPTRVNTGELFF.

This clonotype was counted a few times. The V gene is TRBV2, the J gene TRBJ2-1; 10 nucleotides match TRBD1. The CDR3 is made up of 17 amino acids. Trimming at V came to 3 bases and at J to 7 bases, leaving 12 bases not matched to a gene. Germline V gives CDR1 SNHLY, CDR2 FYNNEI. This CDR3 is CASSDPSGTGVWNEQFF. The DNA for the CDR3 is TGTGCCAGCAGTGATCCTTCCGGGACAGGGGTCTGGAATGAGCAGTTCTTC.

This sequence joins TRBV29-1 and TRBJ1-2, with 9 bases aligning to TRBD1. Trimming took 4 bases from V and 4 from J; bases not matched to a gene: 10. Germline loops: CDR1 SQVTM, CDR2 ANQGSEA. The CDR3 is made up of 15 amino acids. The CDR3 spells CSVGGPGQGTYGYTF. Here the CDR3 DNA reads TGCAGCGTTGGAGGTCCGGGACAGGGTACCTATGGCTACACCTTC.

CDR3 nucleotides: TGTGACCCTAGCGGGAGGGCAGAGGATGAGCAGTTCTTC. Protein product: CDPSGRAEDEQFF. The rearrangement uses TRBV6-6 and TRBJ2-1, with TRBD2 matching over 12 bases. This CDR3 contains 13 residues. Germline loops: CDR1 MNHNY, CDR2 SVGAGI (reference sequence).

The chain has TRBV19 and TRBJ1-5; 8 bases align to TRBD1. The V gene's germline CDR1 is LNHDA and CDR2 SQIVND (reference sequence). The length of the CDR3 is 14 residues. After removal of 7 bases from V and 7 bases from J, the junction contained 9 bases not matched to a gene. The CDR3 is CASTRGQALQPQHF. In nucleotides, the CDR3 is TGTGCCAGTACCCGGGGACAGGCATTGCAGCCCCAGCATTTT.

The rearrangement joins TRBV7-9 to TRBJ2-2, with D possibly being TRBD2 (6 bases). This CDR3 comprises 14 residues. The V end was cut by 4 bases, the J end by 6 bases, with 12 bases between. The V gene's germline CDR1 is SEHNR and CDR2 FQNEAQ (reference sequence). This chain's CDR3 is CASSSGTWAGELFF. In DNA, the CDR3 is TGTGCCAGCAGCTCCGGGACTTGGGCCGGGGAGCTGTTTTTT.

This clonotype came up a few times. The V call is TRBV6-6, the J call TRBJ2-7, with a possible D match to TRBD2 (7 bases). This CDR3 region has 16 residues. The V gene's germline CDR1 is MNHNY and CDR2 SVGAGI (reference sequence). The V end lost 2 bases, the J end lost 5 bases, and 19 bases lay between the germline ends. In DNA, the CDR3 is TGTGCCAGCAGTTACAGCCAGGGGCTAGCGGCGAACGAGCAGTACGTC. It specifies CASSYSQGLAANEQYV.

The V call is TRBV20-1, the J call TRBJ1-2; 10 positions agree with TRBD1. The germline V gene has CDR1 DFQATT and CDR2 SNEGSKA (reference sequence). The ends lost 4 bases at V and 5 bases at J; junction bases unmatched: 10. CDR3 length equals 15 residues. CDR3 coding DNA: TGCAGTGCTAAGATCGGGACAGGGGTAGTTTATGGCTACACCTTC. The encoded protein is CSAKIGTGVVYGYTF.

There are a few counts of this clonotype. The V call is TRBV7-9, the J call TRBJ2-5; D perhaps matches TRBD1 (5 bases). This CDR3 is 17 amino acids long. The V gene lost 3 bases and the J gene lost 5 bases, with 22 bases spanning the gap. From germline, CDR1 is SEHNR and CDR2 FQNEAQ (reference sequence). The CDR3 nucleotides are TGTGCCAGCAGCTTTAATCTAGGACAACCTGACGTTGAGACCCAGTACTTC. Encoded protein: CASSFNLGQPDVETQYF. Drawing the rest from reference TRBV7-9 and TRBJ2-5, the complete variable domain is DTGVSQNPRHKITKRGQNVTFRCDPISEHNRLYWYRQTLGQGPEFLTYFQNEAQLEKSRLLSDRFSAERPKGSFSTLEIQRTEQGDSAMYLCASSFNLGQPDVETQYFGPGTRLLVL.

V gene TRBV7-9 combines with J gene TRBJ2-3, with TRBD1 identical over 7 bases. The CDR3 loop spans 14 amino acids. V gave up 5 bases and J gave up 5 bases; unmatched junction bases: 7. Germline CDR1 reads SEHNR; CDR2 reads FQNEAQ (reference sequence). The CDR3 DNA follows: TGTGCCAGCAGCCTCTACCAGGGGGTAGATACGCAGTATTTT. This encodes CASSLYQGVDTQYF.

This chain uses TRBV10-3 with TRBJ1-1; a weak D match, TRBD1 (5 bases). The germline V gene encodes CDR1 ENHRY and CDR2 SYGVKD. This CDR3 contains 12 residues. V shed 10 bases and J shed 7 bases, with 16 bases lying between them. The CDR3 region is CATRGGDHEAFF. The CDR3 bases are TGTGCCACCCGTGGGGGGGATCATGAAGCTTTCTTT.

The rearrangement links TRBV19 to TRBJ2-1, with 16 nucleotides matching TRBD2. Germline CDR1 reads LNHDA; CDR2 reads SQIVND (reference sequence). This CDR3 has 17 residues. With V trimmed by 5 bases and J by 7 bases, 8 bases remained unmatched. CDR3 DNA: TGTGCCAGTAGTCCGGGGACTAGCGGGAGGGCGAGAAATGAGCAGTTCTTC. Encoded protein: CASSPGTSGRARNEQFF.

This chain joins TRBV27 and TRBJ2-7, with TRBD1 matching over 9 bases. This CDR3 spans 14 amino acids. The germline CDR1 and CDR2 sequences are MNHEY and SMNVEV (reference sequence). The V segment lost 4 bases and the J segment 4 bases; nucleotides outside the gene matches: 5. The CDR3 DNA sequence: TGTGCCAGCAGTTCCCTGGACAGGGGATACGAGCAGTACTTC. It translates to CASSSLDRGYEQYF.

The rearrangement links TRBV20-1 to TRBJ1-3; no clear D gene. CDR3 size: 16 residues. Trimming left V 0 bases short and J 0 bases short, with 12 bases between. Germline V lookup: CDR1 DFQATT, CDR2 SNEGSKA (reference sequence). The CDR3 DNA follows: TGCAGTGCTAGAGATCCGATCGGGGACTCTGGAAACACCATATATTTT. Its protein product is CSARDPIGDSGNTIYF.

CDR3 in amino acids: CASGQREFREQFF. The CDR3 bases are TGTGCCTCCGGCCAGCGGGAGTTTCGTGAGCAGTTCTTC. The V call is TRBV2, the J call TRBJ2-1; 8 bases are shared with TRBD2. The CDR3 covers 13 residues. The ends lost 11 bases at V and 9 bases at J; junction bases unmatched: 12. Germline CDR1 reads SNHLY; CDR2 reads FYNNEI.

This clonotype has at least ten counts. V gene TRBV7-6 combines with J gene TRBJ2-5; D might be TRBD2 (5 bases). The V end was cut by 1 base, the J end by 6 bases, with 15 bases between. CDR3 length equals 15 residues. Germline CDR1 and CDR2: SGHVS and FNYEAQ. DNA of the CDR3: TGTGCCAGCAGCTTAGATCGCAGGCAGCGGCAGACCCAGTACTTC. Protein: CASSLDRRQRQTQYF.